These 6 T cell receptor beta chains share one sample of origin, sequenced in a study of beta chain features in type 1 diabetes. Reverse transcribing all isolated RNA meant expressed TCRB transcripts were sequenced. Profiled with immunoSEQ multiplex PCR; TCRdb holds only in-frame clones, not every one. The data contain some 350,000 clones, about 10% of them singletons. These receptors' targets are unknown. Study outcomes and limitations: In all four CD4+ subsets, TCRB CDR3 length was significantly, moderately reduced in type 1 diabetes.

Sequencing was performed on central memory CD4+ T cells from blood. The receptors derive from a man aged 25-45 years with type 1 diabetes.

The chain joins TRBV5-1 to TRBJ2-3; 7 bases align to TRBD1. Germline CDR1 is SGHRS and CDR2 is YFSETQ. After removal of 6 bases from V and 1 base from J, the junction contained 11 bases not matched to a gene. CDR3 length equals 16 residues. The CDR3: CASNNFLDRGTDTQYF. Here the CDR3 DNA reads TGCGCCAGCAACAATTTTCTAGACAGGGGCACAGATACGCAGTATTTT.

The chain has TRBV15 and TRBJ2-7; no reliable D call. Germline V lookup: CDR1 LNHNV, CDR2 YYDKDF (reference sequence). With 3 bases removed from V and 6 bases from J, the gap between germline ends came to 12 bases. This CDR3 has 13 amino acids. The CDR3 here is CATSRDPPAEQYF. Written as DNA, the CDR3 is TGTGCCACCAGCAGGGACCCCCCGGCCGAGCAGTACTTC.

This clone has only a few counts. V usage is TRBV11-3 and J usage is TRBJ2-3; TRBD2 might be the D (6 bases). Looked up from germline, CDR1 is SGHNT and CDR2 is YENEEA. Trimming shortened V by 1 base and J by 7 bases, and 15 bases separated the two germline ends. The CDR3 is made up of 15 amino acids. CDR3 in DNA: TGTGCCAGCAGCTTAGGGAGGGCTGGCCAAAATACGCAGTATTTT. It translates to CASSLGRAGQNTQYF.

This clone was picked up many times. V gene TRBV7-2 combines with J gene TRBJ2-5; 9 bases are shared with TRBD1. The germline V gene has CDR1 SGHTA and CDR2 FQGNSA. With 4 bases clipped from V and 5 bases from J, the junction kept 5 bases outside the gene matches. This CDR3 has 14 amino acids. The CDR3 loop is CASSSPDRGETQYF. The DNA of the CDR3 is TGTGCCAGCAGCTCACCCGACAGGGGGGAGACCCAGTACTTC.

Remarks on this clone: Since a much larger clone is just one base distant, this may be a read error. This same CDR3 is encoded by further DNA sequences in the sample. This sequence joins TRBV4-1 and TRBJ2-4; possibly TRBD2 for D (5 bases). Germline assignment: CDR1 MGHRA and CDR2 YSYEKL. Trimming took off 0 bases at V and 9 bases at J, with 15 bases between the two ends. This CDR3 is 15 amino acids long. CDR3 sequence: CASSQDAGVASIQYF. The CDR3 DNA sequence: TGCGCCAGCAGCCAAGATGCTGGAGTAGCGAGCATTCAGTACTTC.

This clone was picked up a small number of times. CDR3 in DNA: TGTGCCAGCAGTTACCAGACAGGGAACACCGGGGAGCTGTTTTTT. Amino acids: CASSYQTGNTGELFF. The chain employs TRBV6-6 and TRBJ2-2; D may be TRBD1 (6 bases). This CDR3 contains 15 residues. Germline-derived CDR1 and CDR2 are MNHNY and SVGAGI (reference sequence). Trimming stripped 2 bases from V and 1 base from J, with 8 bases between.